This T cell receptor (beta chain) was identified in a study of T cells in Graves' hyperthyroidism and ophthalmopathy. CDR3 size: 14 residues. Germline CDR1 SGHTA, CDR2 FQGNSA. Overall study findings and caveats: Stable hyperthyroidism and ophthalmopathy were separated using 13 V-J signatures. Clonotypes that were expanded in thyroid above 0.001 mostly appeared in blood too.

TCR beta CDR3 region amplification was performed from RNA transcripts. First-round RT-PCR with HTBI primers amplified the TCR CDR3 region. TCRdb passed the multiplex PCR reads through MiXCR, listing each CDR3 protein once. The sample has some 600,000 distinct CDR3 sequences; 46% are singletons. A note on this clonotype: What it binds is unknown. A junction end diverges from the germline sequence, so it may reflect a read error.

The chain has TRBV7-2 and TRBJ1-2; D unclear. This sequence was found in a young woman with Graves' hyperthyroidism. The sequenced sample consisted of peripheral blood or thyroid tissue (not recorded which). CDR3: CASSQATGNYGYTF. For the CDR3, the DNA is TGCGCCAGCAGCCAAGCAACGGGGAACTATGGCTACACCTTC.